The T cell receptor (beta chain) described here comes from a study of shared clonotypes between healthy human individuals. CD4+ cell separation produced CD45RA+ naive and CD45RA-negative memory subsets. Regarding the study as a whole: A reduction in generation probabilities was seen for non-shared clonotypes relative to those shared by all four donors. Sharing across four donors was seen in roughly 5% of naive CD4 clonotypes.

Clones were read by immunoSEQ multiplex PCR, and TCRdb kept only the in-frame ones, dropping some. The sample lists 2 million to 2.5 million clones, about nine tenths occurring once. A remark on this clone: The antigen is undetermined.

This CDR3 is 16 amino acids long. CDR1 and CDR2 from the germline V gene are LNHDA and SQIVND (reference sequence). V lost 4 bases to trimming and J lost 4 bases; unmatched junction nucleotides: 9. The source material was naive CD4+ T cells from PBMCs. Subset defined: CD45RA+ positively selected. The chain carries TRBV19 and TRBJ1-1, with TRBD1 matching over 10 bases. This clonotype was sampled from a young man in good health. Some clones in this sample may be carry-over from other donors' samples. In DNA, the CDR3 is TGTGCCAGTAGTACACCCGGGACAGGGGCTCGCACTGAAGCTTTCTTT. Amino acid sequence: CASSTPGTGARTEAFF.